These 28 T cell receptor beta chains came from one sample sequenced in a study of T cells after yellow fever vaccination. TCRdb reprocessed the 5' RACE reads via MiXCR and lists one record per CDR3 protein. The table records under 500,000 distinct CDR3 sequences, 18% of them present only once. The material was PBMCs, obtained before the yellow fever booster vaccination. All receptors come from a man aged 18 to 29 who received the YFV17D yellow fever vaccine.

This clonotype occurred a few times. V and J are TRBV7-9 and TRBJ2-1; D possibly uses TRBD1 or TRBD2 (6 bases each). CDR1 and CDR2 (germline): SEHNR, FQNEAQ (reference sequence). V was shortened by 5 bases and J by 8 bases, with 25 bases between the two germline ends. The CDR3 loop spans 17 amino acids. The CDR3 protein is CASSITGRLDARDEQFF. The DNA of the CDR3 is TGTGCCAGCAGCATTACAGGGAGACTAGACGCTCGGGATGAGCAGTTCTTC.

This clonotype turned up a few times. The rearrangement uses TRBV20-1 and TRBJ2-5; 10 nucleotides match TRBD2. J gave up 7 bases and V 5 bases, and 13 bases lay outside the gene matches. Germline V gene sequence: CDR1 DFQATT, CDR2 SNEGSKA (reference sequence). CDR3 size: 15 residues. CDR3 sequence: CSAVLAGAPLGTQYF. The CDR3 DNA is TGCAGTGCTGTTCTAGCGGGGGCGCCGTTAGGGACCCAGTACTTC.

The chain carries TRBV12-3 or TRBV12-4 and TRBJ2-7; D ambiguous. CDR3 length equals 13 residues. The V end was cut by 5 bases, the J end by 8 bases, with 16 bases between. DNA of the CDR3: TGTGCCAGCAGTAAAAACCCGAGTTCAAAGCAGTACGTC. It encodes CASSKNPSSKQYV.

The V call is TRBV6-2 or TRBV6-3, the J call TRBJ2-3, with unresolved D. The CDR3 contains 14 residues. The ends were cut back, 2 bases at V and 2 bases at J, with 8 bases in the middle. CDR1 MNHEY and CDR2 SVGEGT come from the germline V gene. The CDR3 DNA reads TGTGCCAGCAGTTACGCGCGGTTCACAGATACGCAGTATTTT. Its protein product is CASSYARFTDTQYF.

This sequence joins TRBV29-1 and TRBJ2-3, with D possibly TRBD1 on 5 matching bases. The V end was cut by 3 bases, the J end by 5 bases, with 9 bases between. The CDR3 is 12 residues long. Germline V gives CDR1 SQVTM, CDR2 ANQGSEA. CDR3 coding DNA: TGCAGCGTTGAGGGGCCAGGAGATACGCAGTATTTT. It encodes CSVEGPGDTQYF.

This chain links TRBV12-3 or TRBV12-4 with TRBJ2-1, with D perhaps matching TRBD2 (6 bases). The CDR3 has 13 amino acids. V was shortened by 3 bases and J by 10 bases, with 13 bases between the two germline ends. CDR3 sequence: CASSLSLGGEQFF. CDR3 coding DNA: TGTGCCAGCAGTTTGAGTTTAGGAGGGGAGCAGTTCTTC.

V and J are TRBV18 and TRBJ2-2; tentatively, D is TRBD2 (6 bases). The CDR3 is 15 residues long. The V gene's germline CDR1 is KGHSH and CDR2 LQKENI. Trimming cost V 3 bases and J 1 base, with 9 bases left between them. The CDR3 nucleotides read TGTGCCAGCTCACCCAACGGGGGGAACACCGGGGAGCTGTTTTTT. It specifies CASSPNGGNTGELFF.

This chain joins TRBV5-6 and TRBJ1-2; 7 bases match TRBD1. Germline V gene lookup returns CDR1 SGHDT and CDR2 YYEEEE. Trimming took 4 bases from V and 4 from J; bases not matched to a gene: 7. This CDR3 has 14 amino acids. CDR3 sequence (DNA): TGTGCCAGCAGCGAAGACGGGACAGCCTATGGCTACACCTTC. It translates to CASSEDGTAYGYTF.

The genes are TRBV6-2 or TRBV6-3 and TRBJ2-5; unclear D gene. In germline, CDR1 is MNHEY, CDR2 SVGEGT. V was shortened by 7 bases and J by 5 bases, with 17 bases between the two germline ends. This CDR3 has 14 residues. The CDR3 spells CASNHATLGETQYF. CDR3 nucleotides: TGTGCCAGCAACCACGCGACGCTAGGGGAGACCCAGTACTTC.

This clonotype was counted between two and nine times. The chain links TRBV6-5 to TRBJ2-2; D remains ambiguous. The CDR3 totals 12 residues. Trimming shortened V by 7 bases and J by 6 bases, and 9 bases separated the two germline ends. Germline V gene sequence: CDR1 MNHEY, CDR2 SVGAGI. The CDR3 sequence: CASNEFAGELFF. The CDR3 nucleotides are TGTGCCAGCAATGAGTTTGCCGGGGAGCTGTTTTTT.

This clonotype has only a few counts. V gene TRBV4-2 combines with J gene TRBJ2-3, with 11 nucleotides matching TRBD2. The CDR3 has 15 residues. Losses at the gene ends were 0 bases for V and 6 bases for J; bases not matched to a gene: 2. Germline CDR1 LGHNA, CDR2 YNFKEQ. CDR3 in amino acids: CASSQDPSGGDTQYF. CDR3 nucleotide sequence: TGTGCCAGCAGCCAAGATCCTAGCGGGGGGGATACGCAGTATTTT.

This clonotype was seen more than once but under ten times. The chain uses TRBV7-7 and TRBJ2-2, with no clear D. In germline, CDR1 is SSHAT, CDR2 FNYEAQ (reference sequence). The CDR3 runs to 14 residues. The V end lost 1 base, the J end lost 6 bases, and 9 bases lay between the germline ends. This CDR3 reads CASSLDRASGELFF. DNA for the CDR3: TGTGCCAGCAGCTTAGATCGGGCGTCCGGGGAGCTGTTTTTT.

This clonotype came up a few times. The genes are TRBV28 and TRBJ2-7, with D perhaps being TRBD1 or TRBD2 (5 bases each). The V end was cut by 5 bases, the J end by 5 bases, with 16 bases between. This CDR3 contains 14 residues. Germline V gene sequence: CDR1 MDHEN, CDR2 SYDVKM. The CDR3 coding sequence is TGTGCCAGCAGTCGCTTGGGGCAGGGAGACGAGCAGTACGTC. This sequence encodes CASSRLGQGDEQYV.

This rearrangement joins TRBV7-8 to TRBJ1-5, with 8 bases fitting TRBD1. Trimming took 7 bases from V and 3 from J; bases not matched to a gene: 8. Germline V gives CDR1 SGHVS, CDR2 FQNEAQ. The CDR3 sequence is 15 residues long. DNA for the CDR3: TGTGCCAGCAACTCAGGGGGCGCTCCCAATCAGCCCCAGCATTTT. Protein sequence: CASNSGGAPNQPQHF.

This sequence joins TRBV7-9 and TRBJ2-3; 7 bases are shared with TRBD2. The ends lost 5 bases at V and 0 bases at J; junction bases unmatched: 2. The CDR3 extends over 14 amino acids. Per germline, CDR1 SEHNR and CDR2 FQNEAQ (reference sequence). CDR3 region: CASSISGSTDTQYF. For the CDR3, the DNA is TGTGCCAGCAGCATTAGCGGGAGCACAGATACGCAGTATTTT. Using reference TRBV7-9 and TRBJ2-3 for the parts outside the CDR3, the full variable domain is DTGVSQNPRHKITKRGQNVTFRCDPISEHNRLYWYRQTLGQGPEFLTYFQNEAQLEKSRLLSDRFSAERPKGSFSTLEIQRTEQGDSAMYLCASSISGSTDTQYFGPGTRLTVL.

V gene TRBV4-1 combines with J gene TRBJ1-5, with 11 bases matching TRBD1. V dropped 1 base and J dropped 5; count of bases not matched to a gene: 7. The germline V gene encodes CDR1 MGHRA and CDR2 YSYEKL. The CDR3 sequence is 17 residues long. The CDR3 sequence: CASSQGTGGWWDQPQHF. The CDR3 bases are TGCGCCAGCAGCCAAGGGACAGGGGGCTGGTGGGATCAGCCCCAGCATTTT.

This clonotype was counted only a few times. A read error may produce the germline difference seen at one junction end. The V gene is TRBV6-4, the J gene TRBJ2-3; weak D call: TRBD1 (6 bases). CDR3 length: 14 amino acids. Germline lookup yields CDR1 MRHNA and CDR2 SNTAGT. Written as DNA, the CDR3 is TGTGCCAGCAGTGGTCAACAGGGTGGGGATAAGCAGTATTTT. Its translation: CASSGQQGGDKQYF.

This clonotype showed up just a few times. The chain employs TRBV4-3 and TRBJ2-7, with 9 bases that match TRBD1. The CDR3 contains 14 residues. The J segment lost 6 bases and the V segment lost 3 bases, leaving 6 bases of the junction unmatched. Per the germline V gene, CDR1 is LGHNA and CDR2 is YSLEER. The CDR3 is CASSHTGGLFEQYF. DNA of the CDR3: TGCGCCAGCAGCCACACAGGGGGCCTCTTCGAGCAGTACTTC.

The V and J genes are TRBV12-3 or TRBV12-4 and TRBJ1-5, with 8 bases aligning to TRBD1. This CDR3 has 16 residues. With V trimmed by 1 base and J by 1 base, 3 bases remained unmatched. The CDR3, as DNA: TGTGCCAGCAGTTTAGGCAGGGGGCTGAGCAATCAGCCCCAGCATTTT. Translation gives CASSLGRGLSNQPQHF.

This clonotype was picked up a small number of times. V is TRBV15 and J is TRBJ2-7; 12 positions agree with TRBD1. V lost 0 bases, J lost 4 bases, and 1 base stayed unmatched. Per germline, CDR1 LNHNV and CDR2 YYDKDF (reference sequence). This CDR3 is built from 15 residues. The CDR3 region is CATSREGQGAYEQYF. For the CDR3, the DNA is TGTGCCACCAGCAGAGAGGGACAGGGGGCTTACGAGCAGTACTTC.

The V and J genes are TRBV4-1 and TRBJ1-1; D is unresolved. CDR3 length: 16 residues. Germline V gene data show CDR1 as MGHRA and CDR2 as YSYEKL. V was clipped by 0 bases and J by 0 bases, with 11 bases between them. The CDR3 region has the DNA TGCGCCAGCAGCCAAGACGGGGTAACGTTGAACACTGAAGCTTTCTTT. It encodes CASSQDGVTLNTEAFF.

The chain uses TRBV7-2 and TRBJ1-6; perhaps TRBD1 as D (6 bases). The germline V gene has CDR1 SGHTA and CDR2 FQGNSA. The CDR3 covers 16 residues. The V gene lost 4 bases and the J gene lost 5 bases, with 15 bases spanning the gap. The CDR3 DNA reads TGTGCCAGCAGCTACTCGCGGGGGCAGGATAATTCACCCCTCCACTTT. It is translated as CASSYSRGQDNSPLHF.

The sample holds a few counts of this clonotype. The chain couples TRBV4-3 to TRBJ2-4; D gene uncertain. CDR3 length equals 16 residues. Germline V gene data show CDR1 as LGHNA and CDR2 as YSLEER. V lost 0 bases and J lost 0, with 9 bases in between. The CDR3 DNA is TGCGCCAGCAGCCAAGATTTATCGGGAGCCAAAAACATTCAGTACTTC. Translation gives CASSQDLSGAKNIQYF.

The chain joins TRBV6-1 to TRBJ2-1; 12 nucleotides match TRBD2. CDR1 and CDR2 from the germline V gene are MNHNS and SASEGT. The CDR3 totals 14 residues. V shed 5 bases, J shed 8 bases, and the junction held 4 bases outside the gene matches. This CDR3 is CASSPSGGADEQFF. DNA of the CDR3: TGTGCCAGCAGTCCTAGCGGGGGGGCGGATGAGCAGTTCTTC.

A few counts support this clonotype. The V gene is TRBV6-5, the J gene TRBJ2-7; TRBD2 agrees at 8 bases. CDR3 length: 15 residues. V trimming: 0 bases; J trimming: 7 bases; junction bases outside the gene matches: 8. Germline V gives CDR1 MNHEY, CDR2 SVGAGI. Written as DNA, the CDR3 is TGTGCCAGCAGTTACTCGCAAGCGGGGGTAGGAGAGCAGTACTTC. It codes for CASSYSQAGVGEQYF.

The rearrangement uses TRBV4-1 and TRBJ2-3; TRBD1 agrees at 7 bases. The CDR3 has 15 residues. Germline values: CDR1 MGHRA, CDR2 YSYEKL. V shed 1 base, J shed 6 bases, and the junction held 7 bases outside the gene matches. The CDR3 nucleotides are TGCGCCAGCAGCCAAGCGCAGGGGGAATACGATACGCAGTATTTT. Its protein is CASSQAQGEYDTQYF.

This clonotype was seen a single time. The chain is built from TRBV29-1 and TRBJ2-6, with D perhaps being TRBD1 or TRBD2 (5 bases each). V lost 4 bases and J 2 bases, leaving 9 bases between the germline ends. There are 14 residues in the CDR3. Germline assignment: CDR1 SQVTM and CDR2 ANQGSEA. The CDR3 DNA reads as TGCAGCGTTGCCAGGGAGACTGGGGCCAACGTCCTGACTTTC. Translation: CSVARETGANVLTF.

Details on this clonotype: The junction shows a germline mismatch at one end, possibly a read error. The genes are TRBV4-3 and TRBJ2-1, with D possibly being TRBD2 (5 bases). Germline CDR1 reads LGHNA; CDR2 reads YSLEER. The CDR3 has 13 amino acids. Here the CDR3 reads CASSQETGLREIF. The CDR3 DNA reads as TGCGCCAGCAGCCAAGAGACCGGACTTAGAGAGATCTTC.